The rows below give T cell receptor beta chains drawn from one sample of a study of T cell repertoires in cytomegalovirus infection. TCRdb reprocessed the reads with MiXCR, giving one entry per CDR3 protein. This sample has about 130,000 distinct CDR3 sequences, with almost 9% found just once. The sample was PBMCs. The receptors were sampled from a human donor in good health (CMV status not recorded). Some clones in this sample may be carry-over from other donors' samples. Each CDR3 is given without its conserved first and last residue.

>TRBJ2-7|TRBV28
ASCDTSSYEQY
>TRBJ1-2|TRBV7-9
ASSFWGEQGYGYT
>TRBJ2-3|TRBV12-3/TRBV12-4
ASSQGGPDTQY
>TRBJ2-5|TRBV7-6
ASSRGTGFGTQETQY
>TRBJ2-3|TRBV20-1
SARVFWRSGGVRDTQY
>TRBJ2-3|TRBV20-1
SASPPQGRGDTDTQY
>TRBJ2-3|TRBV5-5
ASSGVVINTDTQY
>TRBJ2-3|TRBV27
ASIAAGVRTDTQY
>TRBJ1-1|TRBV12-3/TRBV12-4
ASRYAGTGWNTEAF
>TRBJ1-4|TRBV20-1
SATRRGQNEKLF
>TRBJ2-1|TRBV12-3/TRBV12-4
ASSHLRGDYNEQF
>TRBJ1-1|TRBV29-1
SVQGVGGTEAF
>TRBJ2-3|TRBV6-6
ASSLGLVSTDTQY
>TRBJ1-1|TRBV12-3/TRBV12-4
ASRHRDWDTEAF
>TRBJ2-3|TRBV28
ASSLGRGTDTQY
>TRBJ1-5|TRBV7-9
ASSLGSGQGNHPQH